This T cell receptor beta chain appears in the sequencing data of a study of response to subunit inactivated influenza vaccine. General study points: Authors suggested that a seasonal influenza vaccination recruits few new T cells each time.

The J segment lost 4 bases and the V segment lost 3 bases, leaving 4 bases of the junction unmatched. This CDR3 region has 13 residues. Germline V lookup: CDR1 GTSNPN, CDR2 SVGIG (reference sequence). From the RT-PCR reads, TCRdb called clonotypes with MiXCR, one entry per CDR3 protein. In the table there are 800,000 or so distinct CDR3 sequences, 20% to 25% of which are singletons. The table lists this clonotype with a few counts. Its antigen is not known. The material sequenced was PBMCs from blood, taken less than 6 days after vaccination. The chain combines TRBV30 with TRBJ1-1; 8 nucleotides line up with TRBD1. This TCR came from a man aged 50 to 60 who received an inactivated influenza vaccine. CDR3 DNA: TGTGCCTGGAGCCAAACAGGGGGCACTGAAGCTTTCTTT. It is translated as CAWSQTGGTEAFF.